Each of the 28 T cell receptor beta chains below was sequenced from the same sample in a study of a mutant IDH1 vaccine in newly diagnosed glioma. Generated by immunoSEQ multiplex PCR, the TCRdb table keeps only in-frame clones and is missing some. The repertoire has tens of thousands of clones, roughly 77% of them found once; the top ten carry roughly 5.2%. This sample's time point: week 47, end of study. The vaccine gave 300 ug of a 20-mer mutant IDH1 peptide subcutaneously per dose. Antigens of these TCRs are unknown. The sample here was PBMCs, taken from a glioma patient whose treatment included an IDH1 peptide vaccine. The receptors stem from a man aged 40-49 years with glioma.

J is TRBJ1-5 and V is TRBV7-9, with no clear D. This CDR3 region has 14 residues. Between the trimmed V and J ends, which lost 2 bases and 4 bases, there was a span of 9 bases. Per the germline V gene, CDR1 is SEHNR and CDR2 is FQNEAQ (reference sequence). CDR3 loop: CASSLIGQNQPQHF. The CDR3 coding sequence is TGTGCCAGCAGCTTAATTGGTCAGAATCAGCCCCAGCATTTT.

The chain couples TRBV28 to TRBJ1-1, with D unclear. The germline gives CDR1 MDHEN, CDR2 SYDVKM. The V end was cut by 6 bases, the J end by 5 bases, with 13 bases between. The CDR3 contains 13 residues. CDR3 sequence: CASSSTRWTEAFF. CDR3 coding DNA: TGTGCCAGCAGCTCCACTCGTTGGACTGAAGCTTTCTTT.

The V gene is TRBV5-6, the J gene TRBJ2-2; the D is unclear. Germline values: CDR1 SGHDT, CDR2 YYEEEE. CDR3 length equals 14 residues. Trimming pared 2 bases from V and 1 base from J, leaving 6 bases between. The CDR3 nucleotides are TGTGCCAGCAGCTTCGGACGGAACACCGGGGAGCTGTTTTTT. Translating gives CASSFGRNTGELFF. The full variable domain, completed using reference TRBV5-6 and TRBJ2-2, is DAGVTQSPTHLIKTRGQQVTLRCSPKSGHDTVSWYQQALGQGPQFIFQYYEEEERQRGNFPDRFSGHQFPNYSSELNVNALLLGDSALYLCASSFGRNTGELFFGEGSRLTVL.

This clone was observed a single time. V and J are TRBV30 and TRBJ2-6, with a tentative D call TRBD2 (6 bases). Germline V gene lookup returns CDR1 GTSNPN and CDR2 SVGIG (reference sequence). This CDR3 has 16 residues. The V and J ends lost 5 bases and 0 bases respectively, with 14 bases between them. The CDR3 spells CAWSRGGPSGANVLTF. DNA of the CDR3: TGTGCCTGGTCCCGGGGAGGTCCCTCTGGGGCCAACGTCCTGACTTTC.

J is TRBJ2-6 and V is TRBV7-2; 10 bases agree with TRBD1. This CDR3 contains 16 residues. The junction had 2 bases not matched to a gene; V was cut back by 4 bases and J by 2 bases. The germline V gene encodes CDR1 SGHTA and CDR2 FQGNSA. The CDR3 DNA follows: TGTGCCAGCAGCTACGGACAGGGGGCTGGGGCCAACGTCCTGACTTTC. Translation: CASSYGQGAGANVLTF.

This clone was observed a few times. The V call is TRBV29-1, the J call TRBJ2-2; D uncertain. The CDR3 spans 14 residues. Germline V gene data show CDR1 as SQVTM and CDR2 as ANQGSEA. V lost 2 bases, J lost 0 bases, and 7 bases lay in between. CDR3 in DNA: TGCAGCGTTGAAAGGGTAGCGAACACCGGGGAGCTGTTTTTT. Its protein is CSVERVANTGELFF.

As DNA, the CDR3 is TGTGCCAGCGCTAGCGGGAGGGCCCGCGAGCAGTACTTC. It translates to CASASGRAREQYF. The chain combines TRBV10-3 with TRBJ2-7; 12 nucleotides align to TRBD2. After removal of 10 bases from V and 6 bases from J, the junction contained 7 bases not matched to a gene. CDR1 and CDR2 from the germline V gene are ENHRY and SYGVKD. This CDR3 has 13 amino acids.

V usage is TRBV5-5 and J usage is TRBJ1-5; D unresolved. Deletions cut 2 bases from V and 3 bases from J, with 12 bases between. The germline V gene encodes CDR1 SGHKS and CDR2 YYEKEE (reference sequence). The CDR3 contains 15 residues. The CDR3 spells CASSFQSASNQPQHF. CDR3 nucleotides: TGTGCCAGCAGCTTTCAGTCTGCTTCCAATCAGCCCCAGCATTTT.

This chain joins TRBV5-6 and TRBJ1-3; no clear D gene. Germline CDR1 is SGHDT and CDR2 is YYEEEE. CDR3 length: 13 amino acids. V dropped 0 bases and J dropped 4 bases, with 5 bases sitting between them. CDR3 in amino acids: CASSLAGGNTIYF. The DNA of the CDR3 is TGTGCCAGCAGCTTGGCCGGGGGAAACACCATATATTTT.

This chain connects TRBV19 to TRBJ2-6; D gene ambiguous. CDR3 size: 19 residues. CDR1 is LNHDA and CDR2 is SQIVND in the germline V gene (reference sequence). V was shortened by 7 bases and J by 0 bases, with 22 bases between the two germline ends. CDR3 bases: TGTGCCAGTACGAGTCGAAGCGCGGCCCGGTACTCTGGGGCCAACGTCCTGACTTTC. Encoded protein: CASTSRSAARYSGANVLTF.

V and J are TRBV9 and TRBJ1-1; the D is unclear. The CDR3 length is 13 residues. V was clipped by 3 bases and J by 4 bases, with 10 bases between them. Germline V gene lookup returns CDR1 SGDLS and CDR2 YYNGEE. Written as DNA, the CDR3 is TGTGCCAGCAGCGCCAGCCGGGCCACTGAAGCTTTCTTT. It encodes CASSASRATEAFF.

The CDR3 protein is CASSFGRANYGYTF. The DNA of the CDR3 is TGTGCCAGCAGCTTTGGCAGGGCTAACTATGGCTACACCTTC. The chain carries TRBV13 and TRBJ1-2; D may be TRBD1 (5 bases). V was cut by 3 bases and J by 0 bases, with 8 bases left in between. Germline V CDR1 and CDR2: PRHDT, FYEKMQ (reference sequence). This CDR3 is built from 14 residues. The full variable domain, completed using reference TRBV13 and TRBJ1-2, is AAGVIQSPRHLIKEKRETATLKCYPIPRHDTVYWYQQGPGQDPQFLISFYEKMQSDKGSIPDRFSAQQFSDYHSELNMSSLELGDSALYFCASSFGRANYGYTFGSGTRLTVV.

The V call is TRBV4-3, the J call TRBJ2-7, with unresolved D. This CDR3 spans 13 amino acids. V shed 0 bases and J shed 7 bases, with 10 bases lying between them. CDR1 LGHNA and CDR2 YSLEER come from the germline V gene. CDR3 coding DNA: TGCGCCAGCAGCCAAGATCGAGGCTCAGAGCAGTACTTC. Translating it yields CASSQDRGSEQYF.

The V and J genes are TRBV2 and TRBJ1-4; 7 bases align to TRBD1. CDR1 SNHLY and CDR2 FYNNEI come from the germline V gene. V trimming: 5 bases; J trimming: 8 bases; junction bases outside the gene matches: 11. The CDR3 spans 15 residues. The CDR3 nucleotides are TGTGCCAGCAGTAAAGAGGGGGCAGAGTGGGAAAAACTGTTTTTT. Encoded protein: CASSKEGAEWEKLFF.

CDR3 nucleotide sequence: TGTGCCAGCAGTTCGGGTCCTCTCTATGGCTACACCTTC. This translates into CASSSGPLYGYTF. The chain employs TRBV6-5 and TRBJ1-2; no reliable D call. The length of the CDR3 is 13 residues. V was cut by 4 bases and J by 4 bases, with 10 bases left in between. Per the germline V gene, CDR1 is MNHEY and CDR2 is SVGAGI.

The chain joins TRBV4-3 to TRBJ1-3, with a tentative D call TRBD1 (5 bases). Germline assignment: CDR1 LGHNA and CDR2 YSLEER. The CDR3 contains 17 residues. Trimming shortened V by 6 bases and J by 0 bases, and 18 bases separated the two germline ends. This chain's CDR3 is CASSPRLGDISGNTIYF. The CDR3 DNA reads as TGCGCCAGCAGTCCAAGGCTAGGGGATATCTCTGGAAACACCATATATTTT.

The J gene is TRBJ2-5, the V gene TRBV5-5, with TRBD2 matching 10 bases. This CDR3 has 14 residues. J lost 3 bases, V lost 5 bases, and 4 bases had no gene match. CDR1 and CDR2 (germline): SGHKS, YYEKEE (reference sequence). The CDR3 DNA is TGTGCCAGCAGTCGTCTAGCGGGGGAAGAGACCCAGTACTTC. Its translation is CASSRLAGEETQYF. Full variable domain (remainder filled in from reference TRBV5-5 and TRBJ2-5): DAGVTQSPTHLIKTRGQQVTLRCSPISGHKSVSWYQQVLGQGPQFIFQYYEKEERGRGNFPDRFSARQFPNYSSELNVNALLLGDSALYLCASSRLAGEETQYFGPGTRLLVL.

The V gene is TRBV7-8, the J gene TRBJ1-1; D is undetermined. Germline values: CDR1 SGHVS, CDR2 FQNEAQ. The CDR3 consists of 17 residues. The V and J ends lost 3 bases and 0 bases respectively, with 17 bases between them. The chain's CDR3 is CASSFGFGDLMNTEAFF. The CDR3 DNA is TGTGCCAGCAGCTTCGGTTTCGGAGACCTCATGAACACTGAAGCTTTCTTT.

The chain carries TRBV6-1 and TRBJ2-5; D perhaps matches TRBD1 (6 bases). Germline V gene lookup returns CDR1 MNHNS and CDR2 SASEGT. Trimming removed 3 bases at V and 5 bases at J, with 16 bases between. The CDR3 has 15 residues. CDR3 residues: CASSDLVNREETQYF. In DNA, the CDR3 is TGTGCCAGCAGTGATTTAGTGAACAGGGAGGAGACCCAGTACTTC.

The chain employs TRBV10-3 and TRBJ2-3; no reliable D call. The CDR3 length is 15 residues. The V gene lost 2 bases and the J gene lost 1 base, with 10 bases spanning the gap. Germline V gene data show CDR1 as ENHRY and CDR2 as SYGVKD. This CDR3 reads CAISEAGWGTDTQYF. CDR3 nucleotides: TGTGCCATCAGTGAGGCAGGCTGGGGCACAGATACGCAGTATTTT.

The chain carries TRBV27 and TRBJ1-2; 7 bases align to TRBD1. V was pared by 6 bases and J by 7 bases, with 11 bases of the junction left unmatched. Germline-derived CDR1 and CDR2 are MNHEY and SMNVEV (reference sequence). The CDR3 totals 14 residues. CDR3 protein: CASSARDRPLGYTF. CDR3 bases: TGTGCCAGCAGCGCTAGGGACAGACCCCTTGGCTACACCTTC.

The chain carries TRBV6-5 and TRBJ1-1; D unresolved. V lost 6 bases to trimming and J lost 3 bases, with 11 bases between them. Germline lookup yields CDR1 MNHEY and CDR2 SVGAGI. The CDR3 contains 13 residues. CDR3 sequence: CASRVPSDTEAFF. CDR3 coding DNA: TGTGCCAGCAGGGTGCCCTCGGACACTGAAGCTTTCTTT.

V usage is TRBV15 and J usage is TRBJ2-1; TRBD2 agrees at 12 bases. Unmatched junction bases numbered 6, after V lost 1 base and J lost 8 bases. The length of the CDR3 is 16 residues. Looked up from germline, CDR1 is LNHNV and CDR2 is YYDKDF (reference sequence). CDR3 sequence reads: CATSRAVLAGGYEQFF. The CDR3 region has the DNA TGTGCCACCAGCAGAGCAGTGCTAGCGGGGGGGTATGAGCAGTTCTTC. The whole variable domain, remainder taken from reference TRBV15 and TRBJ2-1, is DAMVIQNPRYQVTQFGKPVTLSCSQTLNHNVMYWYQQKSSQAPKLLFHYYDKDFNNEADTPDNFQSRRPNTSFCFLDIRSPGLGDTAMYLCATSRAVLAGGYEQFFGPGTRLTVL.

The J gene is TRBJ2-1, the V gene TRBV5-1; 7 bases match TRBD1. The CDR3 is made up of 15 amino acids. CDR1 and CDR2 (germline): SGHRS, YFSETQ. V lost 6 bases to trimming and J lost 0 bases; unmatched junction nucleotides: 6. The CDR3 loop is CASTQTGSSYNEQFF. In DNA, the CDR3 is TGCGCCAGCACCCAGACAGGGAGCTCCTACAATGAGCAGTTCTTC.

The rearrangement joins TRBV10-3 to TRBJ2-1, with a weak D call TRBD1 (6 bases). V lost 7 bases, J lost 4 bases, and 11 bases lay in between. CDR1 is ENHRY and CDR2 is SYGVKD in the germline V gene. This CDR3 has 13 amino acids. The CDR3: CAIKGDVYNEQFF. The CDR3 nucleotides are TGTGCCATCAAGGGGGACGTATACAATGAGCAGTTCTTC.

CDR3 amino acids: CASSPRLAGYTQYF. DNA for the CDR3: TGTGCCAGCTCACCGAGACTAGCGGGGTATACGCAGTATTTT. The gene calls are TRBV18 and TRBJ2-3; 11 bases are shared with TRBD2. This CDR3 has 14 amino acids. Germline CDR1 reads KGHSH; CDR2 reads LQKENI. After removal of 3 bases from V and 7 bases from J, the junction contained 3 bases not matched to a gene.

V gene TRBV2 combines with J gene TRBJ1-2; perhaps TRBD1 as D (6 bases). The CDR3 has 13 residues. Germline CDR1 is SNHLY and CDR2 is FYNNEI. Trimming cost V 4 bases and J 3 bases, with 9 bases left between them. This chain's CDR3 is CASSVRTDYGYTF. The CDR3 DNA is TGTGCCAGCAGTGTTAGGACAGACTATGGCTACACCTTC.

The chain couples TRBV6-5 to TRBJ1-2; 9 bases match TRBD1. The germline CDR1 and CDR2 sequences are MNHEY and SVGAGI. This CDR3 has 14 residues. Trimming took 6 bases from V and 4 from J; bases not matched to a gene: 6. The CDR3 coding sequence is TGTGCCAGCAGAAAAATGGGACAGGGCTATGGCTACACCTTC. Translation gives CASRKMGQGYGYTF.